This T cell receptor beta chain appears in the sequencing data of a study of CD8 T cells in Susac syndrome. An input of roughly 0.5 to 1 ug of RNA was subjected to reverse transcription using random hexamers. MiXCR, applied by TCRdb to the immunoSEQ multiplex PCR reads, yields one record per CDR3 protein. This sample has 160,000 or so distinct CDR3 sequences, with 93% found just once. V was pared by 6 bases and J by 7 bases, with 4 bases of the junction left unmatched. The CDR3 sequence is 12 residues long. Germline assignment: CDR1 SQVTM and CDR2 ANQGSEA. This receptor was identified in a human donor in good health. The rearrangement uses TRBV29-1 and TRBJ1-1; TRBD1 matches 11 bases. The sample was CD4+ T cells from PBMCs. The CDR3 bases are TGCAGCGTCGAGGGGACAGGGGGTGAAGCTTTCTTT. Its translation is CSVEGTGGEAFF.